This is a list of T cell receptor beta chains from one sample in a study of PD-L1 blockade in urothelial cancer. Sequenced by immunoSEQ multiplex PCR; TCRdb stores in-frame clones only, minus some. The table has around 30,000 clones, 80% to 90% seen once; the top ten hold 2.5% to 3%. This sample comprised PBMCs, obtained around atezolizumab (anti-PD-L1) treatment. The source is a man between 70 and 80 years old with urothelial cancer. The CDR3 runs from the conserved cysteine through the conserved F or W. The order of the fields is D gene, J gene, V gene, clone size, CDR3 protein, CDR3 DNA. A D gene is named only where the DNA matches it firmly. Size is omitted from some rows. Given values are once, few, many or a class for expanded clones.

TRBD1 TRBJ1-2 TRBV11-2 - CASSRRTQGALGYTF TGTGCCAGCAGCCGACGAACACAGGGGGCGTTAGGCTACACCTTC
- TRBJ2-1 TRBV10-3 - CAISESTGTGQFF TGTGCCATCAGTGAGTCGACGGGAACGGGGCAGTTCTTC
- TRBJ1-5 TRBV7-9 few CASSPAVGGVPQHF TGTGCCAGCAGCCCGGCGGTTGGGGGGGTGCCCCAGCATTTT
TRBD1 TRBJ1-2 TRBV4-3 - CASSQGTGTSYGYTF TGCGCCAGCAGCCAAGGGACAGGAACCAGCTATGGCTACACCTTC
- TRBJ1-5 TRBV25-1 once CASSQRGINQPQHF TGTGCCAGCAGTCAGCGGGGGATTAATCAGCCCCAGCATTTT
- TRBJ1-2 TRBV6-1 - CASTLGGYGYTF TGTGCCAGCACTTTGGGAGGCTATGGCTACACCTTC
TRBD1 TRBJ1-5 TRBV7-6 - CASSSTGDQPQHF TGTGCCAGCAGCTCGACAGGGGACCAGCCCCAGCATTTT
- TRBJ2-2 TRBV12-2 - CASRMGRAGTYTGELFF TGTGCAAGTCGTATGGGTAGGGCGGGAACTTACACCGGGGAGCTGTTTTTT
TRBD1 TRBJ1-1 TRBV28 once CASSSIRGINTEAFF TGTGCCAGCAGTTCTATCAGGGGGATAAACACTGAAGCTTTCTTT
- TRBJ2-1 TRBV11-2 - CASSFSYYEQFF TGTGCCAGCAGCTTTTCTTACTATGAGCAGTTCTTC
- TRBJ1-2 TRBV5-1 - CASSNLGQSNYGYTF TGCGCCAGCAGCAATTTAGGACAGTCTAACTATGGCTACACCTTC
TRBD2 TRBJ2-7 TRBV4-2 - CASSQDQARTSGWTYEQYF TGTGCCAGCAGCCAAGATCAGGCTCGGACTAGCGGGTGGACCTACGAGCAGTACTTC
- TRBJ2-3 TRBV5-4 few CASSLGGGLDTQYF TGTGCCAGCAGCTTGGGCGGGGGCTTAGATACGCAGTATTTT
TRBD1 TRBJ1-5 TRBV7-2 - CASTTGAGGFSNQPQHF TGTGCCAGCACCACTGGGGCAGGGGGTTTTAGCAATCAGCCCCAGCATTTT
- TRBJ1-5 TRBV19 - CASSIKVWIGENQPQHF TGTGCCAGTAGTATAAAGGTCTGGATAGGGGAAAACCAGCCCCAGCATTTT
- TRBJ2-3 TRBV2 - CASKSFGTDTQYF TGTGCCAGCAAATCATTCGGGACAGATACGCAGTATTTT
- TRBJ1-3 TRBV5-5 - CASSLVAETGNTIYF TGTGCCAGCAGCTTGGTCGCGGAAACTGGAAACACCATATATTTT
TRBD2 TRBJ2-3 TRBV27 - CASSLSLAGYRRDTQYF TGTGCCAGCAGTTTATCCCTAGCGGGGTACCGACGGGATACGCAGTATTTT
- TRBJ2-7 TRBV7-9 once CASSGGTPGKAYF TGTGCCAGCAGCGGCGGGACGCCGGGGAAGGCGTACTTC
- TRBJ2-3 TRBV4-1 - CASSPLGSLPSTDTQYF TGCGCCAGCAGCCCCCTTGGGAGCCTGCCTAGCACAGATACGCAGTATTTT
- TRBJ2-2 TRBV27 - CASSSSYTGELFF TGTGCCAGCAGTTCTAGCTATACCGGGGAGCTGTTTTTT
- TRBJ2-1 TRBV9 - CASSARVDEQFF TGTGCCAGCAGCGCCAGGGTTGATGAGCAGTTCTTC
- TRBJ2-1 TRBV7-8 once CASSSSFGQTRPNEQFF TGTGCCAGCAGCTCCTCGTTCGGACAGACACGGCCTAATGAGCAGTTCTTC
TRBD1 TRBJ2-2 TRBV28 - CASSLLPGTAILTGELFF TGTGCCAGCAGTCTCCTCCCTGGGACAGCAATACTCACCGGGGAGCTGTTTTTT
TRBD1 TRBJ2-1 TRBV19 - CASKGQGFYEQFF TGTGCCAGTAAGGGACAGGGCTTCTATGAGCAGTTCTTC
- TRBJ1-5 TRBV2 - CASSDSHSNQPQHF TGTGCCAGCAGCGACAGTCATAGCAATCAGCCCCAGCATTTT
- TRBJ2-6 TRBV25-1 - CASMGRGTSGANVLTF TGTGCCAGCATGGGTAGGGGTACGTCTGGGGCCAACGTCCTGACTTTC
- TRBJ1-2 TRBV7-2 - CASSRGGTGKLYGYTF TGTGCCAGCAGCCGGGGGGGGACGGGCAAACTTTATGGCTACACCTTC
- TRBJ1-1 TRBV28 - CASRGTPGEAFF TGTGCCAGCAGGGGGACACCGGGTGAAGCTTTCTTT
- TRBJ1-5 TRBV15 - CATSPGRDTRNQPQHF TGTGCCACCAGCCCCGGCCGGGACACCCGCAATCAGCCCCAGCATTTT
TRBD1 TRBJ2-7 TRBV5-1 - CASSEDRVYEQYF TGCGCCAGCAGCGAGGACAGGGTTTACGAGCAGTACTTC